This T cell receptor beta chain is drawn from a study of cytomegalovirus exposure and HLA in healthy donors. PCR involved 60 Vbeta and 13 Jbeta primers. This table comes from immunoSEQ multiplex PCR, and its TCRdb copy is limited to in-frame clones, with some not included. Of roughly 150,000 clones listed, roughly four fifths were seen once; the top ten hold 8.5%. With regard to this clone: Its antigen remains unknown.

General study findings and limits: A later analysis linked a missense variant in DCLRE1C to the trimming of TCR beta V and J genes.

Sequencing was carried out using PBMCs. This TCR was recovered from a male donor in good health and CMV-seropositive.

The CDR3 loop reads CASSPSGTEETQYF. CDR3 sequence (DNA): TGTGCCAGCTCACCCTCCGGGACAGAAGAGACCCAGTACTTC. This chain joins TRBV18 and TRBJ2-5; 7 nucleotides line up with TRBD1. From germline, CDR1 is KGHSH and CDR2 LQKENI. CDR3 length equals 14 residues. The V gene end was trimmed by 3 bases and the J gene end by 3 bases; junction bases not matched to a gene: 4.